In its sample, the clone carrying this TCR beta chain was seen a few times. Its specificity is unknown. This entry belongs to a study of cytotoxic CD8 clonotypes in ibrutinib-treated CLL. Whole-study results and caveats: On treatment, the uncommon public clonotypes contracted or remained stable.

Sequencing was performed with immunoSEQ multiplex PCR; in TCRdb, only in-frame clones are kept and a portion is missing. The sample shows about 150,000 clones, approximately 80% of them seen only once. This CDR3 comprises 15 residues. CDR1 is SGHTA, CDR2 FQGNSA, per germline. V lost 1 base to trimming and J lost 2 bases; unmatched junction nucleotides: 2. Sequenced here: PBMCs, sampled after 24 months of ibrutinib treatment. The V gene is TRBV7-2, the J gene TRBJ2-1; 7 positions match TRBD2. This clonotype was obtained from a human donor with chronic lymphocytic leukemia. The CDR3 bases are TGTGCCAGCAGCTTAGGCGGGAGCCCCTACAATGAGCAGTTCTTC. Encoded protein: CASSLGGSPYNEQFF.